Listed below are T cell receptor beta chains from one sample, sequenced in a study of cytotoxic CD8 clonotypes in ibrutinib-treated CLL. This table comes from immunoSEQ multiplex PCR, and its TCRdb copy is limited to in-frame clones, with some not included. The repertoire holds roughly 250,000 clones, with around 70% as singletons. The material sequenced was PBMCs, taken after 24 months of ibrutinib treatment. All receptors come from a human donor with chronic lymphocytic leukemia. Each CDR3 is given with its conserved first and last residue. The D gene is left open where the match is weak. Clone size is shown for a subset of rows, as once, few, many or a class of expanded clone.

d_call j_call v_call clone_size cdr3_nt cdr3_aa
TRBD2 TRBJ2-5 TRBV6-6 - TGTGCCAGCAGACTACTAGCGGGAGAGACCCAGTACTTC CASRLLAGETQYF
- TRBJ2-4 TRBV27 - TGTGCCAGCATCGCAAGAAACATTCAGTACTTC CASIARNIQYF
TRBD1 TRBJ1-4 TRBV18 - TGTGCCAGCTCTCCAACAGGGGCGGGTTTAAATGAAAAACTGTTTTTT CASSPTGAGLNEKLFF
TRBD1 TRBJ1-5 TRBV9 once TGTGCCAGCAGCGCCTCCGGGACAGTCAATCAGCCCCAGCATTTT CASSASGTVNQPQHF
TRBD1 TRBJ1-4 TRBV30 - TGTGCCTGGAGGGCCCGGGACAGGGCTTATGAAAAACTGTTTTTT CAWRARDRAYEKLFF
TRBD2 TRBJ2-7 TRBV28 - TGTGCCAGCAGTTTAGCGGGAGACCCCTACGAGCAGTACTTC CASSLAGDPYEQYF
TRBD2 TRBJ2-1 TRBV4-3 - TGCGCCAGCAGCCAAGACATAGCGGGAGGACGTGAGCAGTTCTTC CASSQDIAGGREQFF
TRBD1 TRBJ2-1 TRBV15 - TGTGCCACCCAAGGACAGGGCTCTGGCAATGAGCAGTTCTTC CATQGQGSGNEQFF
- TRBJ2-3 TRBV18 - TGTGCCAGCTCAATTAGCACAGATACGCAGTATTTT CASSISTDTQYF
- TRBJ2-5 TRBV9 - TGTGCCAGCAGCGTCCTTGGCGGGGGCCTGGGAGAGACCCAGTACTTC CASSVLGGGLGETQYF
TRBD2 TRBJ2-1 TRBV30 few TGTGCCTCGTGGACTAGCGAAGACAATGAGCAGTTCTTC CASWTSEDNEQFF
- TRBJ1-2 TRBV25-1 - TGTGCCAGCAGTGGCAGGGAAGATGGGGGCTACACCTTC CASSGREDGGYTF
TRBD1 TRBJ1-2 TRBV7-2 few TGTGCCAGCAGCTTAGGCGGGCAGGGGGCCTATGGCTACACCTTC CASSLGGQGAYGYTF
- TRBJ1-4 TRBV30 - TGTGCCTGGAGCGCGCCTACAGGAGCTAATGAAAAACTGTTTTTT CAWSAPTGANEKLFF
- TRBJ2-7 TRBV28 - TGTGCCAGCAGTCAAATGTGGGGCTACGAGCAGTACTTC CASSQMWGYEQYF
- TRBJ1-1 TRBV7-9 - TGTGCCAGCAGTAAAGCGAGCGGGAAGGGCACTGAAGCTTTCTTT CASSKASGKGTEAFF
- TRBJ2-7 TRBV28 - TGTGCCAGCCAGGCTTGGAGCTACGAGCAGTACTTC CASQAWSYEQYF
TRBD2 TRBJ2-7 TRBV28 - TGTGCCAGCGGATCCCGGGGGACTAGGTCTCAATACTTC CASGSRGTRSQYF
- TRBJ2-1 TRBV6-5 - TGTGCCAGCAGTGGACCGGGACTCCAGTACAATGAGCAGTTCTTC CASSGPGLQYNEQFF
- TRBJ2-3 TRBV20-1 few TGCAGTGCTAGTTTCAATACGCAGTATTTT CSASFNTQYF